This T cell receptor (beta chain) was captured in a study of blood T cells in healthy people across ages. Germline lookup yields CDR1 DFQATT and CDR2 SNEGSKA (reference sequence). The CDR3 runs to 15 residues. V gave up 2 bases and J gave up 5 bases; unmatched junction bases: 5. Many counts were recorded for this clonotype. Together with a sample-barcoded 5' primer, a J-beta primer mix was included in a second PCR lasting about 7 to 12 cycles. TCRdb re-called the 5' RACE reads through MiXCR, storing one row per CDR3 protein. The repertoire consists of 1.6 million or so distinct CDR3 sequences, with 30% to 35% occurring once and the leading ten covering roughly 12%.

V and J are TRBV20-1 and TRBJ2-5, with 13 bases matching TRBD2. The clonotype originates from a woman younger than 45 in good health. The sequencing sample was made of blood. The CDR3 nucleotides read TGCAGTGCTAGACAACTAGCGGGAGGGTTGGAGACCCAGTACTTC. As protein: CSARQLAGGLETQYF.